Sequencing of this TCR beta chain was carried out in a study of blood T cell repertoires in COVID-19. Trimming removed 3 bases at V and 7 bases at J, with 16 bases between. The V gene's germline CDR1 is SGDLS and CDR2 YYNGEE. The CDR3 has 15 amino acids. Original handling: Reference gene primer amplification yielded estimated nucleated cell counts. TCRdb's table, derived via immunoSEQ multiplex PCR, lists solely in-frame clones and lacks some. For V, J and clone size, that table is used; D and trimming come from the DNA. The sample has under 200,000 clones, approximately 85% seen once; the top ten hold approximately 9.4%. This clone was detected only once.

This chain connects TRBV9 to TRBJ2-2, with D perhaps matching TRBD2 (5 bases). The source of this sequence is a woman over 75 with acute or convalescent COVID-19. Sequencing used peripheral blood. CDR3 residues: CASSERASQYGELFF. In nucleotides, the CDR3 is TGTGCCAGCAGCGAACGGGCTAGCCAGTACGGGGAGCTGTTTTTT.